The clone carrying this T cell receptor beta chain showed up many times. The target antigen is unknown. This entry is derived from a study of CD8 T cells in ankylosing spondylitis. Whole-study results and caveats: Disease-linked clones bore a CD8+ phenotype and were relatively rare in peripheral blood. From matched ankylosing spondylitis synovial fluid, disease-linked clones were reportedly recovered at significantly enriched levels. Apparently characteristic of ankylosing spondylitis blood was a TCR beta motif (roughly eight highly homologous variants).

Trimming at V came to 6 bases and at J to 6 bases, leaving 19 bases not matched to a gene. This CDR3 comprises 18 residues. Each CDR3 protein is one row after TCRdb ran MiXCR on the 5' RACE reads. The sample shows around 340,000 distinct CDR3 sequences, 14% to 15% of them seen only once. This chain uses TRBV12-3 or TRBV12-4 with TRBJ2-1, with 8 bases lining up with TRBD2. This receptor was obtained from a male donor with ankylosing spondylitis or in good health (not recorded which). The specimen was blood, either unsorted or a sorted T cell fraction (not recorded which). The CDR3 coding sequence is TGTGCCAGCAGCACACCCGGGGGACTAGTTTTAGGGGGCAATGAGCAGTTCTTC. Amino acid sequence: CASSTPGGLVLGGNEQFF.